Sequencing of this T cell receptor beta chain was carried out in a study of blood T cell repertoires in COVID-19. Across the whole study: T cells, B-cell-depleted T cells, or PBMCs supplied cDNA or gDNA.

Allocation to cohorts depended on clinical history reported by the participants. This CDR3 has 13 residues. Germline assignment: CDR1 LNHDA and CDR2 SQIVND (reference sequence). Deletions cut 7 bases from V and 7 bases from J, with 11 bases between. Produced via immunoSEQ multiplex PCR; TCRdb's table is partial and in-frame only. The sample carries approximately 240,000 clones, roughly nine tenths recorded once. Sequenced material: PBMCs or T cells enriched from blood (not recorded which). V is TRBV19 and J is TRBJ1-6; D not certain. This TCR was recovered from a woman in her late teens or twenties in a cohort exposed to, infected with or recovered from COVID-19 (not recorded which). CDR3 sequence: CASNEGGNSPLHF. In DNA form, the CDR3 reads TGTGCCAGTAACGAGGGAGGCAATTCACCCCTCCACTTT.